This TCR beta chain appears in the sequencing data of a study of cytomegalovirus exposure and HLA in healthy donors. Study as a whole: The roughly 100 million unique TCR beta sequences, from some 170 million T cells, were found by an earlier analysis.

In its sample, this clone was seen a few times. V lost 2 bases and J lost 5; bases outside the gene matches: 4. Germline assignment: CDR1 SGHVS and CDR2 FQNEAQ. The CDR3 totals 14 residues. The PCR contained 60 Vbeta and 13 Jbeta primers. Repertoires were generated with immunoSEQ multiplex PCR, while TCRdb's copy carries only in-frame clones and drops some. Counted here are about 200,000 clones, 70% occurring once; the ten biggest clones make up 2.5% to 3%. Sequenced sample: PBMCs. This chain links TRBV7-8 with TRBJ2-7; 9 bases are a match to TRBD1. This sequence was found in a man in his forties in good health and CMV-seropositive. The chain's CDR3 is CASSLTQGADEQYF. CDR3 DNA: TGTGCCAGCAGCTTAACACAGGGGGCGGACGAGCAGTACTTC.